This TCR beta chain appears in the sequencing data of a study of blood T cells in healthy people across ages. Germline V CDR1 and CDR2: SGHRS, YFSETQ. The CDR3 runs 16 residues. Alongside a J-beta primer mix, a sample-barcoded 5' primer served in a second PCR lasting about 7 to 12 cycles. TCRdb analysed the 5' RACE reads with MiXCR anew, one entry per CDR3 protein. The data hold 980,000 or so distinct CDR3 sequences, with around 48% observed a single time. The study's findings and limits: Roughly linear age-related decline in beta diversity appeared, significant by age approximately 40.

For every donor, a draw yielded approximately 9.9 milliliters of peripheral blood. In regard to this clonotype: Its antigen is undetermined. At one end the junction does not follow the germline gene, possibly because of a read error.

The chain has TRBV5-1 and TRBJ2-1; D possibly uses TRBD1 or TRBD2 (6 bases each). This clonotype originated in a man aged 25-40 years in good health. Sequencing was performed on blood. This CDR3 reads CVSSSLTGGDYNEQFF. The DNA for the CDR3 is TGCGTCAGCAGCTCCCTGACAGGAGGGGACTACAATGAGCAGTTCTTC.